The 25 T cell receptor beta chains presented below share a single source sample, sequenced in a study of beta chain features in type 1 diabetes (dated 2018 in TCRdb). Library prep was done by the immunoSEQ multiplex PCR assay. The High Capacity cDNA Reverse Transcription Kit was used to reverse transcribe all of the isolated RNA, meaning that expressed TCRB transcripts were what got sequenced. The clones in this table, taken by TCRdb from immuneACCESS, are in-frame only. Not every clone is retained; where verified, under half of the shortfall comes from an unresolved V gene, and the cause of the rest is unknown. This sample lists hundreds of thousands of clones; around 12% were detected once. The top ten clones comprise around 0.02% of the sample. Specimen: naive CD4+ T cells from blood. The cell subset or site label, read with the paper, signifies: true naive CD4+ T cells. The receptors here all came from a man aged 18 to 29 in good health.

This clone was detected many times. The gene calls are TRBV4-3 and TRBJ2-6; D is perhaps TRBD1 (5 bases). V was pared by 8 bases and J by 1 base, with 12 bases between. This CDR3 has 15 residues. Germline assignment: CDR1 LGHNA and CDR2 YSLEER. The CDR3 DNA follows: TGCGCCAGCTCACTAAGGGGATCTGGGGCCAACGTCCTGACTTTC. This gives the protein CASSLRGSGANVLTF.

This clone was picked up a small number of times. This chain joins TRBV6-4 and TRBJ2-1, with TRBD1 matching over 7 bases. Germline CDR1 reads MRHNA; CDR2 reads SNTAGT. V trimming: 0 bases; J trimming: 5 bases; junction bases outside the gene matches: 4. The CDR3 length is 15 residues. For the CDR3, the DNA is TGTGCCAGCAGTGACTCGGGACAGAAAAACAATGAGCAGTTCTTC. This gives the protein CASSDSGQKNNEQFF.

The chain combines TRBV28 with TRBJ1-4, with 8 nucleotides matching TRBD1. Germline V lookup: CDR1 MDHEN, CDR2 SYDVKM. CDR3 length: 16 residues. The junction had 10 bases not matched to a gene; V was cut back by 3 bases and J by 7 bases. The CDR3 reads CASSFPQGAWGEKLFF. In nucleotides, the CDR3 is TGTGCCAGCAGTTTTCCTCAGGGGGCATGGGGTGAAAAACTGTTTTTT.

In this sample, this clone turned up a few times. The V call is TRBV5-1, the J call TRBJ2-3; 8 bases fit TRBD2. The J segment lost 0 bases and the V segment lost 0 bases, leaving 6 bases of the junction unmatched. The V gene's germline CDR1 is SGHRS and CDR2 YFSETQ. The CDR3 contains 17 residues. CDR3 residues: CASSLGVLAESTDTQYF. The CDR3 DNA follows: TGCGCCAGCAGCTTGGGGGTACTAGCGGAGAGCACAGATACGCAGTATTTT.

This clone was seen a handful of times. The V and J genes are TRBV6-5 and TRBJ2-3, with D perhaps TRBD2 (6 bases). The CDR3 totals 15 residues. Trimming pared 7 bases from V and 2 bases from J, leaving 16 bases between. CDR1 is MNHEY and CDR2 is SVGAGI in the germline V gene. The CDR3 DNA follows: TGTGCCAGCACCCTCGGGGGAGAGGTCACAGATACGCAGTATTTT. Protein sequence: CASTLGGEVTDTQYF.

The rearrangement joins TRBV7-2 to TRBJ1-2; tentative D call: TRBD1 (6 bases). Germline CDR1 is SGHTA and CDR2 is FQGNSA. The length of the CDR3 is 14 residues. Between the trimmed V and J ends, which lost 1 base and 8 bases, there was a span of 14 bases. The CDR3 nucleotides are TGTGCCAGCAGCTTAGGAACAGGGATGATCGGCTACACCTTC. Its protein product is CASSLGTGMIGYTF.

The sample holds a few counts of this clone. V usage is TRBV19 and J usage is TRBJ2-6; maybe TRBD1 (5 bases). Germline values: CDR1 LNHDA, CDR2 SQIVND (reference sequence). Trimming stripped 5 bases from V and 2 bases from J, with 10 bases between. This CDR3 region has 15 residues. DNA for the CDR3: TGTGCCAGTAGTGCCCCAGGGCCTGGGGCCAACGTCCTGACTTTC. This translates into CASSAPGPGANVLTF.

This clone was found a few times. The V gene is TRBV18, the J gene TRBJ1-4; no clear D. Deletions cut 5 bases from V and 7 bases from J, with 14 bases between. The CDR3 contains 14 residues. Germline V gives CDR1 KGHSH, CDR2 LQKENI. In DNA, the CDR3 is TGTGCCAGCTCAAGGCCCTTCCGAGGTGAAAAACTGTTTTTT. This codes for CASSRPFRGEKLFF.

The rearrangement uses TRBV30 and TRBJ1-2, with 8 bases matching TRBD1. The CDR3 covers 12 residues. The V gene's germline CDR1 is GTSNPN and CDR2 SVGIG (reference sequence). The J segment lost 14 bases and the V segment lost 1 base, leaving 9 bases of the junction unmatched. The CDR3, as DNA: TGTGCCTGGAGTGAAACCGGGACAGGCGAAACCTTC. Residues: CAWSETGTGETF.

There are many counts of this clone. The chain uses TRBV14 and TRBJ1-4; 7 bases match TRBD1. The CDR3 sequence is 13 residues long. CDR1 SGHDN and CDR2 FVKESK come from the germline V gene. V gave up 1 base and J gave up 10 bases; unmatched junction bases: 3. The CDR3 nucleotides are TGTGCCAGCAGCCAAGCAGGGGGAGGAAAACTGTTTTTT. It translates to CASSQAGGGKLFF.

This clone was detected a few times. The chain combines TRBV9 with TRBJ1-4; tentatively, D is TRBD1 (6 bases). The CDR3 runs to 13 residues. Germline-derived CDR1 and CDR2 are SGDLS and YYNGEE. Trimming pared 7 bases from V and 3 bases from J, leaving 10 bases between. The CDR3 sequence: CASRGAANEKLFF. The DNA of the CDR3 is TGTGCCAGCCGGGGGGCTGCTAATGAAAAACTGTTTTTT. Based on the CDR3 plus reference TRBV9 and TRBJ1-4, the full variable domain is DSGVTQTPKHLITATGQRVTLRCSPRSGDLSVYWYQQSLDQGLQFLIQYYNGEERAKGNILERFSAQQFPDLHSELNLSSLELGDSALYFCASRGAANEKLFFGSGTQLSVL.

Only a few counts were recorded for this clone. The chain has TRBV4-3 and TRBJ2-5; no reliable D call. The CDR3 covers 14 residues. Germline V gives CDR1 LGHNA, CDR2 YSLEER. V was trimmed by 0 bases and J by 0 bases, leaving 5 bases between them. The CDR3 is CASSQEQYQETQYF. The CDR3 DNA reads TGCGCCAGCAGCCAAGAACAGTACCAAGAGACCCAGTACTTC.

The chain couples TRBV25-1 to TRBJ1-1; possibly TRBD1 for D (5 bases). Germline V gene sequence: CDR1 MGHDK, CDR2 SYGVNS. V was pared by 4 bases and J by 4 bases, with 10 bases between. CDR3 length: 13 residues. The CDR3 spells CASSAPGFTEAFF. The CDR3, as DNA: TGTGCCAGCAGTGCCCCAGGGTTCACTGAAGCTTTCTTT.

This clone turned up a few times. The chain links TRBV29-1 to TRBJ2-7; 8 bases align to TRBD1. There are 12 residues in the CDR3. Unmatched junction bases numbered 6, after V lost 4 bases and J lost 7 bases. Germline V CDR1 and CDR2: SQVTM, ANQGSEA. Written as DNA, the CDR3 is TGCAGCGTTGTCCCAGGGGGCAATGAGCAGTACTTC. Amino acids: CSVVPGGNEQYF.

This clone was counted between two and nine times. V is TRBV7-9 and J is TRBJ2-1, with D unresolved. The V end was cut by 5 bases, the J end by 0 bases, with 5 bases between. The V gene's germline CDR1 is SEHNR and CDR2 FQNEAQ (reference sequence). The CDR3 loop spans 13 amino acids. CDR3 nucleotides: TGTGCCAGCAGCCCCAGCTCCTACAATGAGCAGTTCTTC. Protein: CASSPSSYNEQFF.

The chain couples TRBV6-6 to TRBJ1-5, with 7 nucleotides matching TRBD1. Per germline, CDR1 MNHNY and CDR2 SVGAGI (reference sequence). Unmatched junction bases numbered 6, after V lost 7 bases and J lost 3 bases. The CDR3 consists of 14 residues. CDR3 coding DNA: TGTGCCAGCACCGAAGGGACAGCCAATCAGCCCCAGCATTTT. Translated: CASTEGTANQPQHF.

V and J are TRBV7-2 and TRBJ2-7; D remains ambiguous. With 2 bases removed from V and 6 bases from J, the gap between germline ends came to 11 bases. Per the germline V gene, CDR1 is SGHTA and CDR2 is FQGNSA. The CDR3 has 13 amino acids. The CDR3 here is CASSLYATTEQYF. The DNA of the CDR3 is TGTGCCAGCAGCTTATATGCTACTACCGAGCAGTACTTC.

In its sample, this clone was seen a few times. The identical CDR3 is also encoded by other nucleotide sequences in the sample. This chain uses TRBV30 with TRBJ1-5, with TRBD1 matching over 9 bases. The V gene's germline CDR1 is GTSNPN and CDR2 SVGIG (reference sequence). The CDR3 is 13 amino acids. V shed 5 bases, J shed 4 bases, and the junction held 3 bases outside the gene matches. The CDR3 loop is CAWSGTGNQPQHF. As DNA, the CDR3 is TGTGCCTGGTCCGGGACAGGGAATCAGCCCCAGCATTTT.

V is TRBV18 and J is TRBJ2-3; TRBD2 aligns across 9 bases. V was pared by 3 bases and J by 0 bases, with 1 base of the junction left unmatched. Germline CDR1 is KGHSH and CDR2 is LQKENI. The CDR3 runs to 15 residues. For the CDR3, the DNA is TGTGCCAGCTCACCGGGACTAGCTAGCACAGATACGCAGTATTTT. Its translation is CASSPGLASTDTQYF.

This clone was observed a handful of times. The V gene is TRBV28, the J gene TRBJ2-7, with a weak D call TRBD2 (6 bases). Trimming took 11 bases from V and 6 from J, leaving 23 bases between them. The CDR3 is 14 amino acids. CDR1 is MDHEN and CDR2 is SYDVKM in the germline V gene. The DNA of the CDR3 is TGTGCCTCCCGGCCCTCATTGGGGACTCGCGAGCAGTACTTC. This translates into CASRPSLGTREQYF. The whole variable domain, filled in from reference TRBV28 and TRBJ2-7, reads DVKVTQSSRYLVKRTGEKVFLECVQDMDHENMFWYRQDPGLGLRLIYFSYDVKMKEKGDIPEGYSVSREKKERFSLILESASTNQTSMYLCASRPSLGTREQYFGPGTRLTVT.

This clone was detected only a few times. The CDR3 DNA is TGTGCCAGTAGTGTGCAGGCAGACTACGAGCAGTACTTC. Protein product: CASSVQADYEQYF. The genes are TRBV19 and TRBJ2-7; no firm D call. CDR3 size: 13 residues. Germline values: CDR1 LNHDA, CDR2 SQIVND (reference sequence). Trimming removed 5 bases at V and 3 bases at J, with 11 bases between.

The rearrangement links TRBV15 to TRBJ2-5; D gene ambiguous. Trimming took 0 bases from V and 5 from J, leaving 4 bases between them. Germline V gene data show CDR1 as LNHNV and CDR2 as YYDKDF (reference sequence). The CDR3 length is 12 residues. CDR3: CATSRDRETQYF. The CDR3 DNA reads as TGTGCCACCAGCAGAGATCGGGAGACCCAGTACTTC.

The rearrangement joins TRBV5-6 to TRBJ2-7, with TRBD1 identical over 8 bases. The V gene's germline CDR1 is SGHDT and CDR2 YYEEEE. The CDR3 runs 15 residues. J was trimmed by 0 bases and V by 3 bases; bases with no gene match: 5. The CDR3 DNA reads TGTGCCAGCAGCTACCCGGACAGGGTCTCCTACGAGCAGTACTTC. Its protein product is CASSYPDRVSYEQYF.

In its sample, this clone was seen a few times. The chain combines TRBV15 with TRBJ2-4; D is possibly TRBD2 (5 bases). The CDR3 totals 14 residues. Deletions cut 0 bases from V and 5 bases from J, with 8 bases between. In germline, CDR1 is LNHNV, CDR2 YYDKDF (reference sequence). This CDR3 is CATSRDLGENIQYF. CDR3 in DNA: TGTGCCACCAGCAGAGATTTGGGAGAAAACATTCAGTACTTC. The variable domain in full, with the rest retrieved from reference TRBV15 and TRBJ2-4, is DAMVIQNPRYQVTQFGKPVTLSCSQTLNHNVMYWYQQKSSQAPKLLFHYYDKDFNNEADTPDNFQSRRPNTSFCFLDIRSPGLGDTAMYLCATSRDLGENIQYFGAGTRLSVL.

In its sample, this clone was seen a few times. The rearrangement uses TRBV25-1 and TRBJ2-3, with D maybe TRBD2 (6 bases). The germline V gene encodes CDR1 MGHDK and CDR2 SYGVNS. V was cut by 1 base and J by 0 bases, with 8 bases left in between. The CDR3 consists of 15 residues. The CDR3: CASSEWGESTDTQYF. The CDR3 coding sequence is TGTGCCAGCAGTGAATGGGGGGAGAGCACAGATACGCAGTATTTT.